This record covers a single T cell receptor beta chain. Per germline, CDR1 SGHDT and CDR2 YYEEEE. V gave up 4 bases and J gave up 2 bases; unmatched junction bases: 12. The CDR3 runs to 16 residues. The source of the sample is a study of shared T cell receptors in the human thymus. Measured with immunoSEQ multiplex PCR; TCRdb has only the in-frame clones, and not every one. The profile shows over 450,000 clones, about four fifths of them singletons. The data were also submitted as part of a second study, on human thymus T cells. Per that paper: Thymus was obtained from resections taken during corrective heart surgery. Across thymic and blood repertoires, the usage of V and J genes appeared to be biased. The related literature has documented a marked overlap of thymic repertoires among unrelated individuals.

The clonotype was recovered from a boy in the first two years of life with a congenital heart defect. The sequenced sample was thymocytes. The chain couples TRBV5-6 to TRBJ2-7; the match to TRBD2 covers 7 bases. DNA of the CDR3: TGTGCCAGCAGCCCTGGCGGGGAGGGTGATACCTACGAGCAGTACTTC. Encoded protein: CASSPGGEGDTYEQYF.